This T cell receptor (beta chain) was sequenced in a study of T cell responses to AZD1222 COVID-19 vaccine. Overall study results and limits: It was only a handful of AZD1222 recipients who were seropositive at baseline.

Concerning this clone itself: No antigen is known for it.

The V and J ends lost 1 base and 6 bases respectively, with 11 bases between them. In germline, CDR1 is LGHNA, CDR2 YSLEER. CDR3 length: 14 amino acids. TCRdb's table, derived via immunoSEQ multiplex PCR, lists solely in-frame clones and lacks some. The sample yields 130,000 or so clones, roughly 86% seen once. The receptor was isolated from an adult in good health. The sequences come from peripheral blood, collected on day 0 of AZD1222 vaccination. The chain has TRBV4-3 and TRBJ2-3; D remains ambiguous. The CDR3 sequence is CASSQGSVRDTQYF. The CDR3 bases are TGCGCCAGCAGCCAAGGCTCTGTACGCGATACGCAGTATTTT.